These 22 T cell receptor beta chains were sequenced from one sample in a study of regulatory T cells in long-lasting Graves disease. The time point: newly diagnosed GD, antithyroid drugs for less than 3 months. The TCR library used RNA extracted from PBMCs. The TCR beta library used iRepertoire HTBI primers with Arm-PCR amplification of CDR3. TCRdb re-derived calls from the multiplex PCR reads in MiXCR, one entry per CDR3 protein. The sample lists roughly 400,000 distinct CDR3 sequences; 15% were seen once. These data also featured in a second study, about T cells in Graves' hyperthyroidism and ophthalmopathy.

Specimen: peripheral blood mononuclear cells (PBMCs), collected at new diagnosis, from a patient treated with antithyroid drugs. These receptors came from a woman aged 40 to 49 with Graves disease.

Notes on this clonotype: A much more abundant neighbour one base away suggests this may be a read error. The V call is TRBV6-1, the J call TRBJ2-1, with D possibly matching TRBD1 (5 bases). Germline loops: CDR1 MNHNS, CDR2 SASEGT. V gave up 6 bases and J gave up 4 bases, with 10 bases separating them. The CDR3 is made up of 13 amino acids. CDR3: CASRWGSYNEQFF. CDR3 sequence (DNA): TGTGCCAGCAGATGGGGCTCTTACAATGAGCAGTTCTTC.

This clonotype was counted many times. The chain carries TRBV2 and TRBJ1-5, with unresolved D. Germline assignment: CDR1 SNHLY and CDR2 FYNNEI. This CDR3 has 15 residues. With 1 base removed from V and 0 bases from J, the gap between germline ends came to 7 bases. DNA for the CDR3: TGTGCCAGCAGTGAAGAATGGGTTAGCAATCAGCCCCAGCATTTT. It is translated as CASSEEWVSNQPQHF.

CDR3 coding DNA: TGTGCCAGCCGAGACAGCCTATATAGCAATCAGCCCCAGCATTTT. It encodes CASRDSLYSNQPQHF. The chain combines TRBV19 with TRBJ1-5; maybe TRBD1 (5 bases). The germline V gene encodes CDR1 LNHDA and CDR2 SQIVND (reference sequence). The germline V and J ends were trimmed by 9 bases and 0 bases, with 15 bases remaining between them. This CDR3 is 15 amino acids long.

The gene calls are TRBV2 and TRBJ1-4; D is ambiguous. CDR1 is SNHLY and CDR2 is FYNNEI in the germline V gene. The V and J ends lost 4 bases and 6 bases respectively, with 6 bases between them. The CDR3 has 12 residues. The CDR3 DNA reads TGTGCCAGCAGTGTCGGAGATGAAAAACTGTTTTTT. Its translation: CASSVGDEKLFF. The full variable domain, with the rest looked up from reference TRBV2 and TRBJ1-4, is EPEVTQTPSHQVTQMGQEVILRCVPISNHLYFYWYRQILGQKVEFLVSFYNNEISEKSEIFDDQFSVERPDGSNFTLKIRSTKLEDSAMYFCASSVGDEKLFFGSGTQLSVL.

This clonotype was detected only once. The chain is built from TRBV7-3 and TRBJ2-7; D remains unclear. The CDR3 has 13 residues. Trimming pared 5 bases from V and 5 bases from J, leaving 13 bases between. CDR1 SGHTA and CDR2 FQGTGA come from the germline V gene. CDR3 region: CASSLYVVHEQYF. DNA of the CDR3: TGTGCCAGCAGCCTTTATGTGGTTCACGAGCAGTACTTC.

This clonotype has more than one count but fewer than ten. Being one base from a much bigger clone, this may be a read error. V and J are TRBV2 and TRBJ2-5; D is perhaps TRBD1 (6 bases). The CDR3 runs to 14 residues. The ends were cut back, 3 bases at V and 2 bases at J, with 10 bases in the middle. CDR1 is SNHLY, CDR2 FYNNEI, per germline. CDR3 loop: CASSDSDRQETQYF. CDR3 nucleotides: TGTGCCAGCAGTGATTCGGACAGACAAGAGACCCAGTACTTC.

Ten or more counts support this clonotype. This chain connects TRBV28 to TRBJ2-4; no firm D call. V was pared by 3 bases and J by 0 bases, with 9 bases between. This CDR3 is built from 15 residues. Germline lookup yields CDR1 MDHEN and CDR2 SYDVKM. The CDR3 sequence: CASSLFSLAKNIQYF. As DNA, the CDR3 is TGTGCCAGCAGTTTGTTTTCCCTAGCCAAAAACATTCAGTACTTC. Variable domain in full (rest from reference TRBV28 and TRBJ2-4): DVKVTQSSRYLVKRTGEKVFLECVQDMDHENMFWYRQDPGLGLRLIYFSYDVKMKEKGDIPEGYSVSREKKERFSLILESASTNQTSMYLCASSLFSLAKNIQYFGAGTRLSVL.

In the case of this clonotype: At one boundary the junction diverges from the germline segment, which might be a read error. The CDR3 nucleotides read TGTGCCAGCAGCCTAGGGGCTGGACTAGCGGGAGGGCGAGAGCGGTACTTC. Encoded protein: CASSLGAGLAGGRERYF. The V call is TRBV28, the J call TRBJ2-7, with TRBD2 matching over 15 bases. This CDR3 contains 17 residues. Germline V gives CDR1 MDHEN, CDR2 SYDVKM.

The CDR3: CSASTELIDFHSNQPQHF. Written as DNA, the CDR3 is TGCAGTGCTAGCACAGAGTTGATTGATTTTCATAGCAATCAGCCCCAGCATTTT. The chain uses TRBV20-1 and TRBJ1-5; D remains ambiguous. Per germline, CDR1 DFQATT and CDR2 SNEGSKA (reference sequence). The CDR3 length is 18 residues. V dropped 3 bases and J dropped 0 bases, with 21 bases sitting between them.

Ten or more counts support this clonotype. The chain uses TRBV12-3 or TRBV12-4 and TRBJ1-1, with D perhaps TRBD1 (5 bases). V gave up 1 base and J gave up 6 bases, with 9 bases separating them. The CDR3 consists of 13 residues. The CDR3 region has the DNA TGTGCCAGCAGTTTAGGGGGACGCGCTGAAGCTTTCTTT. Translation gives CASSLGGRAEAFF.

To note about this clonotype: A much larger clone differs by one base, so this may be a read error. The chain combines TRBV12-3 or TRBV12-4 with TRBJ2-7; D gene uncertain. The CDR3 covers 12 residues. DNA of the CDR3: TGTGCCAGCAGCCATGACCCCTACGAGCAGCACTTC. Translated: CASSHDPYEQHF.

The chain employs TRBV3-1 and TRBJ2-3, with TRBD2 matching 8 bases. The CDR3 length is 15 residues. V dropped 1 base and J dropped 3; count of bases not matched to a gene: 3. Germline CDR1 and CDR2: LGHDT and YNNKEL (reference sequence). The CDR3 here is CASSQAAGGTDTQYF. The CDR3 coding sequence is TGTGCCAGCAGCCAAGCTGCGGGAGGTACAGATACGCAGTATTTT.

This clonotype was seen at least ten times. The chain uses TRBV19 and TRBJ2-1; no clear D gene. The CDR3 covers 11 residues. Deletions cut 9 bases from V and 9 bases from J, with 12 bases between. CDR1 is LNHDA, CDR2 SQIVND, per germline (reference sequence). The CDR3 coding sequence is TGTGCCAGCAGTTTTTCGGGTGAGCAGTTCTTC. This encodes CASSFSGEQFF.

The chain links TRBV5-1 to TRBJ2-3; TRBD2 matches at 9 bases. The junction had 20 bases not matched to a gene; V was cut back by 5 bases and J by 1 base. This CDR3 comprises 20 residues. Germline loops: CDR1 SGHRS, CDR2 YFSETQ. CDR3 in amino acids: CASSHGVGKSSGSGTDTQYF. The CDR3 bases are TGCGCCAGCAGTCATGGTGTAGGGAAAAGTAGCGGGAGTGGCACAGATACGCAGTATTTT.

This clonotype was seen at least ten times. The CDR3, as DNA: TGTGCCAGCAGTGACAGGGGGAATTCACCCCTCCACTTT. This sequence encodes CASSDRGNSPLHF. This sequence joins TRBV2 and TRBJ1-6, with 7 bases aligning to TRBD1. V dropped 3 bases and J dropped 7; count of bases not matched to a gene: 0. This CDR3 is 13 amino acids long. Germline V lookup: CDR1 SNHLY, CDR2 FYNNEI.

The sample holds a few counts of this clonotype. This chain links TRBV3-1 with TRBJ1-4; D ambiguous. From germline, CDR1 is LGHDT and CDR2 YNNKEL (reference sequence). The CDR3 has 18 amino acids. The V gene lost 2 bases and the J gene lost 0 bases, with 16 bases spanning the gap. The CDR3: CASSQLEGRGTTNEKLFF. DNA for the CDR3: TGTGCCAGCAGCCAACTCGAAGGAAGAGGCACAACTAATGAAAAACTGTTTTTT.

Many counts were recorded for this clonotype. V usage is TRBV29-1 and J usage is TRBJ2-1; 10 positions match TRBD1. Per germline, CDR1 SQVTM and CDR2 ANQGSEA. This CDR3 contains 16 residues. Trimming removed 2 bases from V and 6 bases from J; junction bases left unmatched: 10. The DNA for the CDR3 is TGCAGCGTTGAACCCGGGACAGGGGAATGGGGCAATGAGCAGTTCTTC. Amino acids: CSVEPGTGEWGNEQFF.

This clonotype was seen a few times. The chain combines TRBV28 with TRBJ1-5; TRBD1 agrees at 10 bases. The J segment lost 2 bases and the V segment lost 6 bases, leaving 10 bases of the junction unmatched. CDR1 and CDR2 (germline): MDHEN, SYDVKM. This CDR3 spans 17 amino acids. The CDR3 loop reads CASRSDRGRSGNQPQHF. The CDR3 coding sequence is TGTGCCAGCAGATCCGACAGGGGGCGGTCTGGCAATCAGCCCCAGCATTTT.

This clonotype was detected ten times or more. J is TRBJ1-4 and V is TRBV15; maybe TRBD1 (5 bases). This CDR3 has 14 residues. V was cut by 3 bases and J by 5 bases, with 10 bases left in between. Looked up from germline, CDR1 is LNHNV and CDR2 is YYDKDF (reference sequence). The CDR3: CATSRTVENEKLFF. For the CDR3, the DNA is TGTGCCACCAGCAGGACAGTCGAGAATGAAAAACTGTTTTTT.

As to this clonotype: A far larger clone lies a single base away; this is likely a read error. This rearrangement joins TRBV11-2 to TRBJ2-7, with D possibly being TRBD1 or TRBD2 (6 bases each). Germline CDR1 reads SGHAT; CDR2 reads FQNNGV. The V end lost 10 bases, the J end lost 7 bases, and 17 bases lay between the germline ends. The CDR3 covers 12 residues. CDR3 bases: TGTGCCACCAAGACGGGGGACAATGAGCAGTACTTC. This translates into CATKTGDNEQYF.

The J gene is TRBJ2-1, the V gene TRBV6-2 or TRBV6-3; no definite D call. The CDR3 has 14 residues. V lost 7 bases to trimming and J lost 6 bases, with 16 bases between them. CDR1 and CDR2 (germline): MNHEY, SVGEGT. The CDR3 here is CASTTWAVGNEQFF. CDR3 in DNA: TGTGCCAGCACCACATGGGCGGTGGGCAATGAGCAGTTCTTC.

The table lists this clonotype with many counts. The chain has TRBV5-1 and TRBJ2-1; weak D call: TRBD2 (7 bases). V lost 5 bases, J lost 8 bases, and 17 bases lay in between. The CDR3 contains 14 residues. The germline V gene encodes CDR1 SGHRS and CDR2 YFSETQ. DNA for the CDR3: TGCGCCAGCAGTATGGGGGGGGGGCAAGATGAGCAGTTCTTC. Residues: CASSMGGGQDEQFF.